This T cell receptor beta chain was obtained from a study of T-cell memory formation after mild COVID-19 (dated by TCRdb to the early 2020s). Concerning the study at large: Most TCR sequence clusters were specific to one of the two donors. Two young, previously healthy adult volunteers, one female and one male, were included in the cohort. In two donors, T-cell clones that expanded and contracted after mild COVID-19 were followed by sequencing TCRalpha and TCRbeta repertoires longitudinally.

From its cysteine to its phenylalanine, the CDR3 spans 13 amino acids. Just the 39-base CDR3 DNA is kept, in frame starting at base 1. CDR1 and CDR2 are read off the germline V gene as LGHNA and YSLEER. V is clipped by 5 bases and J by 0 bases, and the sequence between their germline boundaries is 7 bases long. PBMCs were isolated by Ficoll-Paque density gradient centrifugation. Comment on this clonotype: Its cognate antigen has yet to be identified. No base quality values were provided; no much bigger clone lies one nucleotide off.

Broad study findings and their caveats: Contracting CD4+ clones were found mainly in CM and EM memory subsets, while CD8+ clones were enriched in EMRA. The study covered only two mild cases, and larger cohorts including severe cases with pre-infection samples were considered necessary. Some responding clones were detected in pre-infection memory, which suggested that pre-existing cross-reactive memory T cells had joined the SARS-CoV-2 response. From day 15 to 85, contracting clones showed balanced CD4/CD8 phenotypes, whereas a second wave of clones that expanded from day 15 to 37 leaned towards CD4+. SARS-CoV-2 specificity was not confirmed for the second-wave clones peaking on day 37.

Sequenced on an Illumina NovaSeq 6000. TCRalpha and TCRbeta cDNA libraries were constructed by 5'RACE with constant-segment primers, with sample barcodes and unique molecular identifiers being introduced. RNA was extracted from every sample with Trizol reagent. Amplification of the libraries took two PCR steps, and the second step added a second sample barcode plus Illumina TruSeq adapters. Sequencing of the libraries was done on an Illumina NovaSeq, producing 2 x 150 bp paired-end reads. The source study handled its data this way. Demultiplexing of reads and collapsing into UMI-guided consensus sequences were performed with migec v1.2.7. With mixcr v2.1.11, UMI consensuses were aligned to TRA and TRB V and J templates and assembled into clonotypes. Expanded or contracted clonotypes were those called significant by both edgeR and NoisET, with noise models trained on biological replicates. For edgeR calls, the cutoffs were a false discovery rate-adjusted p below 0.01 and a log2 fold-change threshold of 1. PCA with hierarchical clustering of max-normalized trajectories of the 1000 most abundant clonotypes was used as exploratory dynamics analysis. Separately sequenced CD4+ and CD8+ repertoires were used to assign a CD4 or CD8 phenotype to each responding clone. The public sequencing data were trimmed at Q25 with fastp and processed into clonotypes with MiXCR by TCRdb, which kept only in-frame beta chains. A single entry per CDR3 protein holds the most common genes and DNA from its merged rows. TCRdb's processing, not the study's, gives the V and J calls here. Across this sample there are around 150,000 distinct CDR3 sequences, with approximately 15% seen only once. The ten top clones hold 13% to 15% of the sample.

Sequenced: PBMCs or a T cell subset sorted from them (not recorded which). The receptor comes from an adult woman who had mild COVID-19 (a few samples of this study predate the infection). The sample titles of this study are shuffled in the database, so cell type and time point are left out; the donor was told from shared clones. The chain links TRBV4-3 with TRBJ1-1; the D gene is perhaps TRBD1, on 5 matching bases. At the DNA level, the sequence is TGCGCCAGCAGCAGACAGATGAACACTGAAGCTTTCTTT. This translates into CASSRQMNTEAFF.